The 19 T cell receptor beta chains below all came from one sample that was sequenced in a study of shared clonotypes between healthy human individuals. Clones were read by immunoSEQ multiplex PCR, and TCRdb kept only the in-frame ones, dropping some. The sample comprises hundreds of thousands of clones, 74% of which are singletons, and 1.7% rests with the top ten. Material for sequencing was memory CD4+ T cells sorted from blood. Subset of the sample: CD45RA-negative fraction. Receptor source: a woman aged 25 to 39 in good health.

Written as DNA, the CDR3 is TGTGCCAGCTCACCATTTAGTTATACTGAAGCTTTCTTT. It translates to CASSPFSYTEAFF. The rearrangement joins TRBV18 to TRBJ1-1; D not resolved. CDR1 is KGHSH, CDR2 LQKENI, per germline. V was cut by 2 bases and J by 5 bases, with 9 bases left in between. CDR3 length: 13 residues. The complete variable domain, with remaining parts taken from reference TRBV18 and TRBJ1-1, reads NAGVMQNPRHLVRRRGQEARLRCSPMKGHSHVYWYRQLPEEGLKFMVYLQKENIIDESGMPKERFSAEFPKEGPSILRIQQVVRGDSAAYFCASSPFSYTEAFFGQGTRLTVV.

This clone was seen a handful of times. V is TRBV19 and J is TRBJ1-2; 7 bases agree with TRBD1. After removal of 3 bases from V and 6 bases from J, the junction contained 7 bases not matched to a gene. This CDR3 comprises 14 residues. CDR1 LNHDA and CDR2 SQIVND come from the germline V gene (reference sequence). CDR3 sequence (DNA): TGTGCCAGTAGTATTTGGAAGGGGGCGGATGGCTACACCTTC. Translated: CASSIWKGADGYTF.

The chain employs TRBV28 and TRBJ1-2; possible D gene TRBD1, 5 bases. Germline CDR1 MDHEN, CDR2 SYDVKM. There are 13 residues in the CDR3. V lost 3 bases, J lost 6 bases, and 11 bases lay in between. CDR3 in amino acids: CASSFQGRDGYTF. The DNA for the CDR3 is TGTGCCAGCAGTTTCCAGGGAAGAGATGGCTACACCTTC.

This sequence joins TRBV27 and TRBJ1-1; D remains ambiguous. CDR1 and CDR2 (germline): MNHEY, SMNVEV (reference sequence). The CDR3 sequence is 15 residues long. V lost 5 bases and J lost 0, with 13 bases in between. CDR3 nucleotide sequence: TGTGCCAGCAGTCCCACCGGGAAAATGAACACTGAAGCTTTCTTT. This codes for CASSPTGKMNTEAFF.

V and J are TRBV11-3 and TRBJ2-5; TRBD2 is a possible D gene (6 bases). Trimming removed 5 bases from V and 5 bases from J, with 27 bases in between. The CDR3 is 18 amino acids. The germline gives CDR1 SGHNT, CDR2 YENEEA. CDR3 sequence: CASSTPFGPPDGGETQYF. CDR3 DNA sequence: TGTGCCAGCAGCACCCCCTTCGGCCCCCCGGACGGAGGGGAGACCCAGTACTTC.

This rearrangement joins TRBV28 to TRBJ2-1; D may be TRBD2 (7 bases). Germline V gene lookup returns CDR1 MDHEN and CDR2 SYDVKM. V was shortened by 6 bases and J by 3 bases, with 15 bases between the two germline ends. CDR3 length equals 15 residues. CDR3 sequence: CASSWGGTLYNEQFF. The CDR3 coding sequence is TGTGCCAGCAGCTGGGGGGGGACACTCTACAATGAGCAGTTCTTC.

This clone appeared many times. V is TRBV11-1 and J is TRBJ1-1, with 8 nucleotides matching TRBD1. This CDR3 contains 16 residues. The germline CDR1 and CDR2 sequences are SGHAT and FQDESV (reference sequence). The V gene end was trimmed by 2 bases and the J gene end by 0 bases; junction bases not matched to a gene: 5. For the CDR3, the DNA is TGTGCCAGCAGCTTAAGGGACAGGCCGCTGAACACTGAAGCTTTCTTT. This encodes CASSLRDRPLNTEAFF.

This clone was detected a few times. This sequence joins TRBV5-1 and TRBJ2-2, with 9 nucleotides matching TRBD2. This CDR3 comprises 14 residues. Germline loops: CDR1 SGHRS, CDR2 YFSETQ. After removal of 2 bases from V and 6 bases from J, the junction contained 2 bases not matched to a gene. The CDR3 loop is CASSFSGSAGELFF. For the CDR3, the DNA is TGCGCCAGCAGCTTTAGCGGGAGTGCCGGGGAGCTGTTTTTT.

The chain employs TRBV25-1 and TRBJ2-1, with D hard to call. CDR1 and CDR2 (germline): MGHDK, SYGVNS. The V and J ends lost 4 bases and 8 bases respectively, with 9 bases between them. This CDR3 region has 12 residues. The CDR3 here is CASSGKGHEQFF. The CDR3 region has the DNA TGTGCCAGCAGTGGTAAGGGTCATGAGCAGTTCTTC.

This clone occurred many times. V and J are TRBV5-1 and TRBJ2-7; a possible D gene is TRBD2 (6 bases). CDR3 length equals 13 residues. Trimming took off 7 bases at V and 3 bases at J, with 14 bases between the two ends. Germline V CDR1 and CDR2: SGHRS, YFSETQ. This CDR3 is CASCSGDCYEQYF. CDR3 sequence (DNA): TGCGCCAGCTGTTCCGGGGACTGCTACGAGCAGTACTTC.

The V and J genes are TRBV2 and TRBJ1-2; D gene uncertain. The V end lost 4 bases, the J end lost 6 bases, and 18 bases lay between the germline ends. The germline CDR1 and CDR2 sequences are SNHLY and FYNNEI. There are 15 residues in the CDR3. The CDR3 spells CASSGLAALRDGYTF. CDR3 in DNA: TGTGCCAGCAGTGGTCTGGCAGCTCTACGGGATGGCTACACCTTC.

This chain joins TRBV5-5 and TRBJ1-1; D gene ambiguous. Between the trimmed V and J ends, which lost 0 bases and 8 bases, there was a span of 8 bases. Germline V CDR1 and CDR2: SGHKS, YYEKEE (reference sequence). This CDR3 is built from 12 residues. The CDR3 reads CASSLDRVEAFF. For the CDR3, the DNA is TGTGCCAGCAGCTTGGATCGGGTAGAAGCTTTCTTT.

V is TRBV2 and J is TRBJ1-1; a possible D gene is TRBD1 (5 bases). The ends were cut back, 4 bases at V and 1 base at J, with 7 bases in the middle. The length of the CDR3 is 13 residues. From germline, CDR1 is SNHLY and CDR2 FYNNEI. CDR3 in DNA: TGTGCCAGCAGTGGACAGCCGAACACTGAAGCTTTCTTT. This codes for CASSGQPNTEAFF.

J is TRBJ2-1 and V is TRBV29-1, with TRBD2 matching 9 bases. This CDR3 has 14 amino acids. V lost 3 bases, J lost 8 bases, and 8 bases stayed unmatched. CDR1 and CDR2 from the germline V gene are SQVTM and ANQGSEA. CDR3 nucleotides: TGCAGCGTTGATTTAGCGGGGGCCTTTGATGAGCAGTTCTTC. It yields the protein CSVDLAGAFDEQFF.

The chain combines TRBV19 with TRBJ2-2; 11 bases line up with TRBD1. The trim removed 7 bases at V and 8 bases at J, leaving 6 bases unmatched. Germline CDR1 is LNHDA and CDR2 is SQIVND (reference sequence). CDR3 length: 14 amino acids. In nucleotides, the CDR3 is TGTGCCAGTATGCGGACAGGGGGCCAAGGGGAGCTGTTTTTT. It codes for CASMRTGGQGELFF.

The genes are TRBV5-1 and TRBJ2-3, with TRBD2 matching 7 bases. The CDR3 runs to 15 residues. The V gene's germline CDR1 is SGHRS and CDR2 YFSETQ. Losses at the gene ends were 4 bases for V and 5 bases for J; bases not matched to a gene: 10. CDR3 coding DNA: TGCGCCAGCAGCCCAGCGGCGGGAGTGGTAGATACGCAGTATTTT. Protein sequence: CASSPAAGVVDTQYF. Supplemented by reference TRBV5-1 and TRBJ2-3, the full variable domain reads KAGVTQTPRYLIKTRGQQVTLSCSPISGHRSVSWYQQTPGQGLQFLFEYFSETQRNKGNFPGRFSGRQFSNSRSEMNVSTLELGDSALYLCASSPAAGVVDTQYFGPGTRLTVL.

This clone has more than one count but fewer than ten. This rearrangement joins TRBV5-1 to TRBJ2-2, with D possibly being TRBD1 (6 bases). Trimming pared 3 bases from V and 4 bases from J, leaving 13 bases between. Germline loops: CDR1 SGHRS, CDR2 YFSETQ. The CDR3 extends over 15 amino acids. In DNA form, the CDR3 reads TGCGCCAGCAGCTACCAACAGGGTGGCACCGGGGAGCTGTTTTTT. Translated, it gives CASSYQQGGTGELFF.

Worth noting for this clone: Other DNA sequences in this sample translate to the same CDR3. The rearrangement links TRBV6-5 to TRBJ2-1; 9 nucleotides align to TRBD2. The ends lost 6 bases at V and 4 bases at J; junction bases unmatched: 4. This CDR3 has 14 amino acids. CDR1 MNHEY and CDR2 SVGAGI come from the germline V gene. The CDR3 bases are TGTGCCAGCAGAGGACTAGCGCTATACAATGAGCAGTTCTTC. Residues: CASRGLALYNEQFF.

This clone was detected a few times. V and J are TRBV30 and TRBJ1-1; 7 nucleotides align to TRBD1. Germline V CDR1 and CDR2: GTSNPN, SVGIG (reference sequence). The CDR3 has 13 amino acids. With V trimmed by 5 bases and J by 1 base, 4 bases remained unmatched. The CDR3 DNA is TGTGCCTGGCAGACAGGGCCGAACACTGAAGCTTTCTTT. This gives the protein CAWQTGPNTEAFF.